One sample yielded the 9 T cell receptor beta chains listed below, sequenced in a study of blood T cell repertoires in COVID-19. Assay used: immunoSEQ multiplex PCR; TCRdb lists only in-frame clones, some missing. Among about 320,000 clones, around nine tenths were seen once, and the ten largest hold approximately 2.5%. Material: PBMCs or T cells enriched from blood (not recorded which). The receptor source for this set is a man aged 55-75 years who had recovered from COVID-19.

The chain is built from TRBV19 and TRBJ2-7, with a possible D match to TRBD1 (5 bases). Germline CDR1 reads LNHDA; CDR2 reads SQIVND (reference sequence). The CDR3 extends over 14 amino acids. Trimming shortened V by 3 bases and J by 2 bases, and 11 bases separated the two germline ends. The CDR3 protein is CASSMGQGAYEQYF. In nucleotides, the CDR3 is TGTGCCAGTAGTATGGGCCAGGGCGCCTACGAGCAGTACTTC.

The V gene is TRBV12-3 or TRBV12-4, the J gene TRBJ1-1, with a weak D call TRBD1 (5 bases). V lost 3 bases and J 3 bases, leaving 8 bases between the germline ends. The CDR3 runs 13 residues. CDR3 sequence reads: CASSLGRDTEAFF. The CDR3 nucleotides are TGTGCCAGCAGTTTGGGCAGGGACACTGAAGCTTTCTTT.

The rearrangement uses TRBV30 and TRBJ1-2, with D unresolved. This CDR3 spans 11 amino acids. Germline assignment: CDR1 GTSNPN and CDR2 SVGIG (reference sequence). The germline V and J ends were trimmed by 5 bases and 6 bases, with 10 bases remaining between them. CDR3 region: CAWYRDHGYTF. The CDR3 coding sequence is TGTGCCTGGTACAGAGACCATGGCTACACCTTC.

V usage is TRBV6-5 and J usage is TRBJ2-7, with D unresolved. V lost 6 bases, J lost 1 base, and 16 bases lay in between. The CDR3 is 15 amino acids. Germline CDR1 is MNHEY and CDR2 is SVGAGI. The CDR3 coding sequence is TGTGCCAGCAGCCCCCGAACATACCCTTCCTACGAGCAGTACTTC. Translated, it gives CASSPRTYPSYEQYF.

The V and J genes are TRBV10-3 and TRBJ2-1; weak D call: TRBD1 (5 bases). The length of the CDR3 is 14 residues. CDR1 is ENHRY and CDR2 is SYGVKD in the germline V gene. V shed 8 bases and J shed 5 bases, with 16 bases lying between them. CDR3 coding DNA: TGTGCCATCGCCCTAGGGGAACTGAACAATGAGCAGTTCTTC. Encoded protein: CAIALGELNNEQFF.

The chain uses TRBV13 and TRBJ2-1; D gene unclear. Germline V gives CDR1 PRHDT, CDR2 FYEKMQ (reference sequence). The CDR3 spans 12 residues. Trimming shortened V by 4 bases and J by 9 bases, and 10 bases separated the two germline ends. As DNA, the CDR3 is TGTGCCAGCAGCTATAGCATCGGTGAGCAGTTCTTC. Its protein is CASSYSIGEQFF.

This clone appeared once. The chain is built from TRBV27 and TRBJ2-5; 9 positions agree with TRBD1. Germline CDR1 reads MNHEY; CDR2 reads SMNVEV (reference sequence). The CDR3 spans 15 residues. The J segment lost 5 bases and the V segment lost 6 bases, leaving 10 bases of the junction unmatched. The CDR3 region has the DNA TGTGCCAGCAGCCGAAAACAGGGGGCGCGGGAGACCCAGTACTTC. Its translation: CASSRKQGARETQYF.

J is TRBJ1-6 and V is TRBV21-1; the listed D gene, TRBD1, was not tested against the DNA. TRBV21-1 is a pseudogene locus. CDR3 length equals 16 residues. In DNA form, the CDR3 reads TGTGCCAGCAGCTCAAGGACCGGGACAGGGCCCTCACCCCTCCACTTT. Encoded protein: CASSSRTGTGPSPLHF.

This sequence joins TRBV9 and TRBJ2-7, with 10 bases fitting TRBD2. CDR3 length: 16 amino acids. V lost 1 base, J lost 0 bases, and 4 bases stayed unmatched. CDR1 is SGDLS and CDR2 is YYNGEE in the germline V gene. The DNA of the CDR3 is TGTGCCAGCAGCGTAAGTCTAGCGGGAGCCTCCTACGAGCAGTACTTC. It codes for CASSVSLAGASYEQYF.